Following are 11 T cell receptor beta chains from one sample sequenced in a study of shared clonotypes between healthy human individuals. The repertoire was sequenced with immunoSEQ multiplex PCR; TCRdb's copy has only in-frame clones and lacks some. Here the sample spans 400,000 to 550,000 clones, about 80% being singletons. What was sequenced was PBMCs. The source of these receptors is a woman aged 40-49 years in good health. Some clones in this sample may be carry-over from other donors' samples.

The J gene is TRBJ1-1, the V gene TRBV10-3; D remains ambiguous. Trimming took off 2 bases at V and 6 bases at J, with 7 bases between the two ends. CDR3 length equals 12 residues. Germline loops: CDR1 ENHRY, CDR2 SYGVKD. The CDR3 nucleotides are TGTGCCATCAGTGAGAAGTGGTCTGAAGCTTTCTTT. Its protein product is CAISEKWSEAFF.

The chain combines TRBV10-1 with TRBJ1-6; no clear D gene. This CDR3 spans 13 amino acids. Germline-derived CDR1 and CDR2 are WNHNN and SYGVQD (reference sequence). V lost 1 base to trimming and J lost 5 bases, with 3 bases between them. CDR3 residues: CASSEFDNSPLHF. The CDR3 coding sequence is TGCGCCAGCAGTGAGTTCGATAATTCACCCCTCCACTTT.

This clone was seen a handful of times. V and J are TRBV5-3 and TRBJ1-1, with 7 bases identical to TRBD1. TRBV5-3 is treated as an ORF (open reading frame) with a function not yet certain. After removal of 5 bases from V and 3 bases from J, the junction contained 16 bases not matched to a gene. This CDR3 has 17 residues. This CDR3 is CARSLGQVKSRDTEAFF. The CDR3 coding sequence is TGTGCCAGAAGTTTAGGACAGGTAAAGAGTAGAGACACTGAAGCTTTCTTT.

The genes are TRBV13 and TRBJ2-2; TRBD2 agrees at 9 bases. Germline CDR1 PRHDT, CDR2 FYEKMQ (reference sequence). The CDR3 spans 17 residues. Losses at the gene ends were 2 bases for V and 5 bases for J; bases not matched to a gene: 9. The CDR3 loop is CASSLKSSGEVTGELFF. The CDR3, as DNA: TGTGCCAGCAGCTTAAAGTCTAGCGGGGAGGTAACCGGGGAGCTGTTTTTT.

The CDR3 bases are TGTGCCAGCAGCTTAGAAGTGGTAAACACCATATATTTT. This sequence encodes CASSLEVVNTIYF. The chain couples TRBV7-2 to TRBJ1-3, with D hard to call. The CDR3 has 13 amino acids. V was trimmed by 1 base and J by 6 bases, leaving 7 bases between them. Germline CDR1 and CDR2: SGHTA and FQGNSA.

The chain combines TRBV5-1 with TRBJ2-3; 8 bases agree with TRBD2. With V trimmed by 2 bases and J by 1 base, 3 bases remained unmatched. The CDR3 extends over 15 amino acids. Germline CDR1 is SGHRS and CDR2 is YFSETQ. CDR3 nucleotide sequence: TGCGCCAGCAGCTTAGACGGGAGGGGCACAGATACGCAGTATTTT. It specifies CASSLDGRGTDTQYF.

The chain has TRBV18 and TRBJ2-5; tentatively, D is TRBD1 (5 bases). Germline V gene lookup returns CDR1 KGHSH and CDR2 LQKENI. The CDR3 is 14 residues long. The germline V and J ends were trimmed by 3 bases and 2 bases, with 10 bases remaining between them. Here the CDR3 reads CASSPLDRQETQYF. The CDR3, as DNA: TGTGCCAGCTCACCTTTAGACAGACAAGAGACCCAGTACTTC.

The rearrangement uses TRBV5-1 and TRBJ1-2; 9 bases map to TRBD1. CDR1 and CDR2 (germline): SGHRS, YFSETQ. The CDR3 totals 14 residues. Losses at the gene ends were 4 bases for V and 8 bases for J; bases not matched to a gene: 9. CDR3 coding DNA: TGCGCCAGCAGCCTGGGACAGGGAGTAGGAGGCTACACCTTC. Its translation: CASSLGQGVGGYTF.

This chain links TRBV28 with TRBJ2-6, with no clear D. The V end lost 5 bases, the J end lost 1 base, and 9 bases lay between the germline ends. CDR1 and CDR2 from the germline V gene are MDHEN and SYDVKM. The CDR3 spans 15 residues. Written as DNA, the CDR3 is TGTGCCAGCAGTACTCCGAGGTCTGGGGCCAACGTCCTGACTTTC. Translation gives CASSTPRSGANVLTF.

The chain couples TRBV19 to TRBJ2-1, with TRBD2 matching over 8 bases. J was trimmed by 5 bases and V by 4 bases; bases with no gene match: 7. CDR1 and CDR2 from the germline V gene are LNHDA and SQIVND (reference sequence). This CDR3 contains 15 residues. DNA for the CDR3: TGTGCCAGTAGTACGGGACTAGGGTTCGACAATGAGCAGTTCTTC. Amino acid sequence: CASSTGLGFDNEQFF. The full variable domain, with the rest looked up from reference TRBV19 and TRBJ2-1, is DGGITQSPKYLFRKEGQNVTLSCEQNLNHDAMYWYRQDPGQGLRLIYYSQIVNDFQKGDIAEGYSVSREKKESFPLTVTSAQKNPTAFYLCASSTGLGFDNEQFFGPGTRLTVL.

This clone came up once. The chain has TRBV6-1 and TRBJ1-2; no clear D gene. The ends were cut back, 7 bases at V and 2 bases at J, with 8 bases in the middle. The germline V gene encodes CDR1 MNHNS and CDR2 SASEGT. There are 12 residues in the CDR3. CDR3 region: CASKRYNYGYTF. DNA for the CDR3: TGTGCCAGCAAGAGATACAACTATGGCTACACCTTC.